This TCR beta chain came from a study of blood T cell repertoires in COVID-19. Study in general: The samples span acute and convalescent COVID-19 from the United States, Italy and Spain.

This clone was detected once. The junction departs from the called germline gene at one end, perhaps through a read error. Profiling relied on immunoSEQ multiplex PCR, and the TCRdb table lists in-frame clones only, not all of them. This table holds around 94,000 clones, roughly 92% found once. The CDR3 is made up of 13 amino acids. From germline, CDR1 is MNHEY and CDR2 SMNVEV (reference sequence). The sequence was collected from a woman between 45 and 65 years old with COVID-19, enrolled during active disease. V usage is TRBV27 and J usage is TRBJ1-1; 9 bases line up with TRBD1. The sequenced sample consisted of peripheral blood. The CDR3: CASNPVQGAEAFF. In DNA form, the CDR3 reads TGTGCCAGCAACCCTGTACAGGGGGCTGAGGCTTTCTTT.